Sequencing of this T cell receptor (beta chain) was carried out in a study of T cell repertoires in cytomegalovirus infection. This clonotype occurred many times. What it recognizes is unknown. TCRdb reanalysed the reads using MiXCR and keeps one entry per CDR3 protein. The sample consists of more than 90,000 distinct CDR3 sequences, over 9% of them appearing once. The sequence derives from a human donor in good health (CMV status not recorded). Some clones in this sample may be carry-over from other donors' samples. Sequencing was performed on PBMCs, sequenced either directly or after in vitro stimulation (not recorded which).

DNA of the CDR3: TGTGCCAGCAGTTTCAGGGTCGGAGAGACCCAGTACTTC. Amino acid sequence: CASSFRVGETQYF. The chain joins TRBV12-3 or TRBV12-4 to TRBJ2-5; D is possibly TRBD1 (5 bases). Deletions cut 3 bases from V and 4 bases from J, with 9 bases between. The CDR3 is 13 residues long.